These 13 T cell receptor beta chains came from one sample sequenced in a study of cytotoxic CD8 clonotypes in ibrutinib-treated CLL. Profiling relied on immunoSEQ multiplex PCR, and the TCRdb table lists in-frame clones only, not all of them. Here the sample spans 130,000 to 150,000 clones, around 80% being singletons. Sequencing used PBMCs, obtained after 12 months of ibrutinib treatment. The source is a human donor with chronic lymphocytic leukemia.

V is TRBV7-6 and J is TRBJ2-2; 7 bases fit TRBD2. The junction had 9 bases not matched to a gene; V was cut back by 5 bases and J by 6 bases. The CDR3 is made up of 15 amino acids. Germline-derived CDR1 and CDR2 are SGHVS and FNYEAQ. CDR3 nucleotides: TGTGCCAGCAGCGGGGCGGGAGAGTGGGCCGGGGAGCTGTTTTTT. This gives the protein CASSGAGEWAGELFF. The full variable domain, rest sourced from reference TRBV7-6 and TRBJ2-2, is GAGVSQSPRYKVTKRGQDVALRCDPISGHVSLYWYRQALGQGPEFLTYFNYEAQQDKSGLPNDRFSAERPEGSISTLTIQRTEQRDSAMYRCASSGAGEWAGELFFGEGSRLTVL.

The chain uses TRBV27 and TRBJ2-7; D perhaps matches TRBD2 (6 bases). The V end was cut by 4 bases, the J end by 7 bases, with 11 bases between. The CDR3 loop spans 12 amino acids. Germline loops: CDR1 MNHEY, CDR2 SMNVEV (reference sequence). The CDR3: CASSSSGVEQYF. The CDR3 DNA is TGTGCCAGCAGTTCGTCGGGGGTTGAGCAGTACTTC.

This clone was recorded a few times. The chain combines TRBV18 with TRBJ2-1; no clear D. The V gene's germline CDR1 is KGHSH and CDR2 LQKENI. The CDR3 sequence is 15 residues long. V was shortened by 5 bases and J by 4 bases, with 15 bases between the two germline ends. The CDR3, as DNA: TGTGCCAGCTCAAGGGTCACCTACCCTTACAATGAGCAGTTCTTC. Translating it yields CASSRVTYPYNEQFF. Complete variable domain (other parts from reference TRBV18 and TRBJ2-1): NAGVMQNPRHLVRRRGQEARLRCSPMKGHSHVYWYRQLPEEGLKFMVYLQKENIIDESGMPKERFSAEFPKEGPSILRIQQVVRGDSAAYFCASSRVTYPYNEQFFGPGTRLTVL.

This clone was seen just once. The gene calls are TRBV29-1 and TRBJ2-7; D may be TRBD1 or TRBD2 (5 bases each). CDR3 length equals 18 residues. In germline, CDR1 is SQVTM, CDR2 ANQGSEA. V lost 5 bases and J lost 4, with 30 bases in between. In nucleotides, the CDR3 is TGCAGCGTTCTGATCTGGGGCAGGGACCGATTACCGAAATACGAGCAGTACTTC. Translated, it gives CSVLIWGRDRLPKYEQYF.

Only one count was recorded for this clone. The chain couples TRBV19 to TRBJ1-3; D unresolved. The CDR3 runs 10 residues. Trimming removed 9 bases at V and 4 bases at J, with 4 bases between. The germline gives CDR1 LNHDA, CDR2 SQIVND (reference sequence). The CDR3 is CASIGNTIYF. DNA of the CDR3: TGTGCCAGCATAGGAAACACCATATATTTT.

The chain recombines TRBV27 with TRBJ1-2; 7 positions match TRBD1. The CDR3 contains 12 residues. V trimming: 3 bases; J trimming: 9 bases; junction bases outside the gene matches: 4. Germline V lookup: CDR1 MNHEY, CDR2 SMNVEV (reference sequence). CDR3 nucleotide sequence: TGTGCCAGCAGTTTCGACAGGGAACGCTACACCTTC. Translating gives CASSFDRERYTF.

The genes are TRBV6-1 and TRBJ1-2; perhaps TRBD1 as D (6 bases). Germline CDR1 is MNHNS and CDR2 is SASEGT. The V and J ends lost 2 bases and 10 bases respectively, with 14 bases between them. This CDR3 region has 13 residues. CDR3 amino acids: CASSEFGGRDYTF. CDR3 nucleotide sequence: TGTGCCAGCAGTGAATTCGGGGGGCGAGACTACACCTTC.

The J gene is TRBJ2-1, the V gene TRBV5-1; either TRBD1 or TRBD2 may fit D (5 bases each). Trimming removed 4 bases from V and 2 bases from J, with 13 bases in between. CDR1 SGHRS and CDR2 YFSETQ come from the germline V gene. The CDR3 runs to 15 residues. The CDR3: CASSRGYDAYNEQFF. In DNA form, the CDR3 reads TGCGCCAGCAGCCGGGGCTACGACGCCTACAATGAGCAGTTCTTC.

This clone was detected only once. The chain recombines TRBV6-6 with TRBJ2-5, with D unresolved. The V gene's germline CDR1 is MNHNY and CDR2 SVGAGI (reference sequence). This CDR3 is built from 16 residues. V was cut by 2 bases and J by 1 base, with 14 bases left in between. CDR3: CASSYAPSPSQETQYF. The CDR3 DNA reads as TGTGCCAGCAGTTACGCCCCCAGCCCCTCCCAAGAGACCCAGTACTTC.

This clone was detected only a few times. The chain uses TRBV29-1 and TRBJ2-1; D gene unclear. The V end was cut by 3 bases, the J end by 0 bases, with 12 bases between. This CDR3 is 15 amino acids long. Germline CDR1 reads SQVTM; CDR2 reads ANQGSEA. CDR3 residues: CSVDSTQSSYNEQFF. CDR3 DNA sequence: TGCAGCGTTGACTCGACCCAGAGCTCCTACAATGAGCAGTTCTTC.

There are a few counts of this clone. The chain recombines TRBV4-2 with TRBJ1-3; D unresolved. Germline assignment: CDR1 LGHNA and CDR2 YNFKEQ. V was shortened by 0 bases and J by 0 bases, with 6 bases between the two germline ends. The CDR3 extends over 15 amino acids. CDR3 residues: CASSQDWVSGNTIYF. The CDR3 DNA reads as TGTGCCAGCAGCCAAGATTGGGTCTCTGGAAACACCATATATTTT.

The chain carries TRBV25-1 and TRBJ2-7; D is ambiguous. V was trimmed by 3 bases and J by 4 bases, leaving 16 bases between them. Germline V gives CDR1 MGHDK, CDR2 SYGVNS. The CDR3 consists of 15 residues. The CDR3 protein is CASSDWAHGPYEQYF. The DNA of the CDR3 is TGTGCCAGCAGTGATTGGGCCCATGGACCTTACGAGCAGTACTTC.

The chain links TRBV10-1 to TRBJ2-1; TRBD1 might be the D (6 bases). Trimming pared 8 bases from V and 7 bases from J, leaving 12 bases between. In germline, CDR1 is WNHNN, CDR2 SYGVQD (reference sequence). The CDR3 runs 12 residues. CDR3 protein: CASSRGGNEQFF. The CDR3 DNA follows: TGCGCCAGCTCCAGGGGCGGGAATGAGCAGTTCTTC.